Listed below are T cell receptor beta chains from one sample, sequenced in a study of blood T cell repertoires in COVID-19. Measured with immunoSEQ multiplex PCR; TCRdb has only the in-frame clones, and not every one. The data contain approximately 220,000 clones, 85% to 90% of them singletons. Specimen: peripheral blood. The receptors originated from a man over 45 with acute or convalescent COVID-19. CDR3s include the opening cysteine and the closing phenylalanine or tryptophan. Each record gives: D gene, clone size, J gene, V gene, CDR3 protein, CDR3 DNA. A D gene is named only where the DNA matches it firmly. Size is stated for part of the rows, as once, few or many counts, or as a class when the clone is expanded.

>TRBD1|-|TRBJ2-3|TRBV18
CASSPGRGLGTDTQYF
TGTGCCAGCTCACCGGGAAGGGGGCTCGGCACAGATACGCAGTATTTT
>-|few|TRBJ1-5|TRBV18
CASSPLRNQPQHF
TGTGCCAGCTCACCCCTCCGCAATCAGCCCCAGCATTTT
>TRBD1|once|TRBJ1-5|TRBV5-1
CASSLEGGGQPQHF
TGCGCCAGCAGCTTGGAAGGGGGCGGTCAGCCCCAGCATTTT
>-|once|TRBJ2-1|TRBV19
CASSGFTGYNEQFF
TGTGCCAGTAGTGGATTTACAGGATACAATGAGCAGTTCTTC
>-|-|TRBJ2-7|TRBV6-5
CAIRITPRGYEQYF
TGTGCCATCCGGATCACTCCGCGGGGATACGAGCAGTACTTC
>-|-|TRBJ1-1|TRBV29-1
CSVRRGGDTEAFF
TGCAGCGTGAGGCGGGGTGGCGACACTGAAGCTTTCTTT
>-|-|TRBJ2-4|TRBV13
CASSPPLQGRKAKNIQYF
TGTGCCAGCAGCCCCCCCCTACAGGGCCGTAAAGCCAAAAACATTCAGTACTTC
>TRBD1|once|TRBJ2-3|TRBV10-1
CASSLNRGALFF
TGCGCCAGCAGCTTAAACAGGGGAGCCCTCTTTTTT
>-|-|TRBJ1-2|TRBV5-1
CASSLVGRENYGYTF
TGCGCCAGCAGCTTGGTTGGCAGGGAAAACTATGGCTACACCTTC
>-|-|TRBJ2-1|TRBV5-1
CASSFGGVGSYNEQFF
TGCGCCAGCAGCTTTGGAGGGGTCGGGTCCTACAATGAGCAGTTCTTC
>TRBD1|-|TRBJ2-5|TRBV7-2
CASTAQGFGTQYF
TGTGCCAGCACCGCACAGGGGTTCGGGACCCAGTACTTC
>-|-|TRBJ1-2|TRBV6-5
CASSYSARPRYTF
TGTGCCAGCAGTTACTCGGCCAGACCGAGGTACACCTTC
>-|-|TRBJ1-1|TRBV5-1
CATTGGMDTEAFF
TGCGCCACTACTGGCGGGATGGACACTGAAGCTTTCTTT
>TRBD1|-|TRBJ1-6|TRBV7-6
CASSLATGANSPLHF
TGTGCCAGCAGCTTGGCCACAGGGGCGAATTCACCCCTCCACTTT
>TRBD1|-|TRBJ1-5|TRBV19
CASSWDRGRDQPQHF
TGTGCCAGTAGCTGGGACAGGGGGCGTGATCAGCCCCAGCATTTT
>-|-|TRBJ1-1|TRBV5-5
CASSLWRGVDTEAFF
TGTGCCAGCAGCTTGTGGAGGGGAGTGGACACTGAAGCTTTCTTT
>TRBD1|-|TRBJ2-7|TRBV18
CASSPGQVTYEQYF
TGTGCCAGCTCACCAGGACAGGTCACCTACGAGCAGTACTTC
>TRBD1|-|TRBJ1-4|TRBV6-5
CASSKQGTNEKLFF
TGTGCCAGCAGCAAACAGGGGACTAATGAAAAACTGTTTTTT
>-|-|TRBJ2-5|TRBV6-5
CASRPVGETQYF
TGTGCCAGCAGGCCGGTTGGAGAGACCCAGTACTTC
>TRBD2|-|TRBJ2-3|TRBV6-5
CATWGGSSTDTQYF
TGTGCCACCTGGGGGGGATCTAGCACAGATACGCAGTATTTT
>TRBD1|-|TRBJ2-7|TRBV20-1
CSASIRGYYEQYF
TGCAGTGCTAGTATCAGGGGGTACTACGAGCAGTACTTC
>TRBD1|-|TRBJ2-7|TRBV7-6
CASSARGTGNSYEQYF
TGTGCCAGCAGCGCGAGAGGGACAGGAAATTCCTACGAGCAGTACTTC
>-|-|TRBJ1-6|TRBV10-1
CASSDGTRGPALHF
TGCGCCAGCAGTGATGGGACAAGGGGACCGGCCCTCCACTTT
>-|-|TRBJ2-6|TRBV5-6
CASSLEGANVLTF
TGTGCCAGCAGCTTAGAGGGGGCCAACGTCCTGACTTTC
>TRBD1|-|TRBJ1-2|TRBV5-1
CASSLAGQVPGGYTF
TGCGCCAGCAGCTTGGCCGGACAGGTCCCGGGCGGCTACACCTTC
>-|-|TRBJ2-5|TRBV5-4
CASSLTGAGQETQYF
TGTGCCAGCAGCTTGACAGGGGCGGGACAAGAGACCCAGTACTTC
>-|-|TRBJ1-4|TRBV30
CAWSWIQGNEKLFF
TGTGCCTGGAGCTGGATACAGGGTAATGAAAAACTGTTTTTT
>TRBD1|-|TRBJ1-5|TRBV5-5
CASSPRTGAGGQPQHF
TGTGCCAGCAGCCCCAGGACAGGGGCAGGCGGTCAGCCCCAGCATTTT
>-|-|TRBJ2-4|TRBV5-1
CASSLGSVDIQYF
TGCGCCAGCAGCTTAGGTAGCGTTGACATTCAGTACTTC
>-|once|TRBJ2-3|TRBV4-1
CASSQEGAGFTDTQYF
TGCGCCAGCAGCCAAGAAGGGGCAGGGTTCACAGATACGCAGTATTTT
>-|-|TRBJ2-7|TRBV19
CASSRQVSYEQYF
TGTGCCAGTAGCCGACAGGTGTCCTACGAGCAGTACTTC
>TRBD1|-|TRBJ1-6|TRBV2
CASRMTGGLYNSPLHF
TGTGCCAGCAGAATGACAGGGGGCCTTTATAATTCACCCCTCCACTTT
>-|once|TRBJ1-6|TRBV6-1
CASSDWQYNSPLHF
TGTGCCAGCAGTGATTGGCAGTATAATTCACCCCTCCACTTT
>-|-|TRBJ1-5|TRBV19
CASSIGKTGASNQPQHF
TGTGCCAGTAGTATTGGTAAGACAGGAGCTAGCAATCAGCCCCAGCATTTT
>TRBD1|-|TRBJ2-5|TRBV5-1
CASSSGTGFTETQYF
TGCGCCAGCAGCTCCGGGACAGGTTTCACGGAGACCCAGTACTTC
>TRBD1|-|TRBJ1-4|TRBV18
CASSLLDRADEKLFF
TGTGCCAGCTCACTCCTGGACAGGGCGGATGAAAAACTGTTTTTT
>-|-|TRBJ2-5|TRBV9
CASSVDGGRETQYF
TGTGCCAGCAGCGTAGATGGTGGGAGAGAGACCCAGTACTTC
>TRBD1|-|TRBJ2-5|TRBV5-1
CASSPGQVQETQYF
TGCGCCAGCAGCCCGGGACAGGTCCAAGAGACCCAGTACTTC